The clone carrying this T cell receptor (beta chain) was detected a few times. This sample was included in a study of blood T cells in healthy people across ages. The V and J ends lost 0 bases and 5 bases respectively, with 15 bases between them. CDR1 and CDR2 from the germline V gene are SGHRS and YFSETQ. CDR3 size: 16 residues. Then a second PCR, running roughly 6 to 12 cycles, was carried out with a sample-barcoded 5' primer and a J-beta primer mix. Tagging of each cDNA molecule was performed by a template-switch adaptor with 12 random nucleotides. TCRdb independently ran MiXCR on the 5' RACE reads; one entry per CDR3 protein. The sample holds about 690,000 distinct CDR3 sequences, 40% to 45% seen once. Each sample used at least 6 million PBMCs.

This TCR derives from a man older than 75 in good health. This chain connects TRBV5-1 to TRBJ2-1, with D maybe TRBD1 (6 bases). The sequenced sample was blood. The CDR3: CASSLVTGWGNNEQFF. CDR3 nucleotides: TGCGCCAGCAGCTTGGTGACAGGATGGGGTAACAATGAGCAGTTCTTC.